The rows below give T cell receptor beta chains drawn from one sample of a study of spatial heterogeneity in lung cancer. TCRdb re-analysed the 5' RACE reads in MiXCR, keeping a single row per CDR3 protein. The sample comprises about 75,000 distinct CDR3 sequences, roughly 13% of which are singletons, and 6.5% to 8.5% rests with the top ten. The specimen comprised PBMCs, sampled at surgery. The receptor source for this set is a male donor with early-stage non-small cell lung cancer. Each CDR3 is given with its conserved first and last residue.

>TRBV4-1
CASSQDKVRQLNYGYTF
>TRBV18
CASSIGTGASEQYF
>TRBV5-1
CASRFTGSTDTQYF
>TRBV6-1
CASSERTFNQPQHF
>TRBV10-3
CAISETPDTQYF
>TRBV5-1
CASSLEGTGQGTQYF
>TRBV5-4
CASSLSYGYTF
>TRBV5-1
CASSLAGKDNEQFF
>TRBV19
CASTELGQGTTDIQYF
>TRBV2
CASSEDTQYF
>TRBV3-1
CASTEPPGAEAFF
>TRBV21-1
CASSSPEVSYEQYF
>TRBV29-1
CSVIDTSNYGYTF
>TRBV6-5
CASSYLGTRAAEQYF
>TRBV5-1
CASSLGFNQPQHF
>TRBV4-1
CASSQFSRNNYNEQFF
>TRBV19
CATYGGGGNTEAFF
>TRBV6-5
CASSPSFSYNEQFF
>TRBV6-1
CASNPTGTMNTEAFF
>TRBV11-2
CASSYSGGRGEQYF
>TRBV3-1
CASSNWEDRNIQYF
>TRBV7-6
CASSSTSGVQETQYF
>TRBV6-1
CASRETYDGPYEQYF
>TRBV12-3/TRBV12-4
CASSLANSNQPQHF
>TRBV29-1
CSAATNMNTEAFF
>TRBV9
CASSAGLAGEGGDEQYF
>TRBV6-1
CASSGQNLIYEQYF
>TRBV6-5
CASSYQRSSYEQYF
>TRBV6-2/TRBV6-3
CASRKSGEAFF
>TRBV5-5
CASSPTPGKETQYF
>TRBV29-1
CSVSRGTEAFF
>TRBV12-3/TRBV12-4
CASSSLKAGTGWETQYF
>TRBV18
CASSPPISSQPQHF
>TRBV12-3/TRBV12-4
CASSFGIAGGNADTQYF
>TRBV12-3/TRBV12-4
CASSRRQGGGPEAFF
>TRBV7-9
CASSLETGGTFF
>TRBV4-2
CASSGDANYGYTF
>TRBV27
CASSFSTSYGYTF
>TRBV27
CVLRGEATDTQYF
>TRBV6-5
CASSPTGRSSTF
>TRBV7-2
CASRGLFLTDTQYF
>TRBV18
CASSFLAGGLQETQYF
>TRBV10-2
CASSESSAGYEQYF
>TRBV5-4
CASSLVGPGANVLTF